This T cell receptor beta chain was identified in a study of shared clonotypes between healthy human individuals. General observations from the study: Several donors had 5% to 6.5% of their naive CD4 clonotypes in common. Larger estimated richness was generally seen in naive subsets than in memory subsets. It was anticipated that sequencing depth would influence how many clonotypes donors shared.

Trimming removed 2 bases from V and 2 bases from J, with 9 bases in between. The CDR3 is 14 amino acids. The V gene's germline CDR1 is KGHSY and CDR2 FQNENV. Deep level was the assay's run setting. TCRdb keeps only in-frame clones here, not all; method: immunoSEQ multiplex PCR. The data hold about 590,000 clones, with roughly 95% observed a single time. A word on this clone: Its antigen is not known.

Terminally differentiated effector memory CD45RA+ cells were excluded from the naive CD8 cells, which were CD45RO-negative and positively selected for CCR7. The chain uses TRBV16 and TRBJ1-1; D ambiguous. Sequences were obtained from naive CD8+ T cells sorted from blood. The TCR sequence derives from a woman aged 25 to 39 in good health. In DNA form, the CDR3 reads TGTGCCAGCAGCCAAGATCTGGGTAACACTGAAGCTTTCTTT. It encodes CASSQDLGNTEAFF.